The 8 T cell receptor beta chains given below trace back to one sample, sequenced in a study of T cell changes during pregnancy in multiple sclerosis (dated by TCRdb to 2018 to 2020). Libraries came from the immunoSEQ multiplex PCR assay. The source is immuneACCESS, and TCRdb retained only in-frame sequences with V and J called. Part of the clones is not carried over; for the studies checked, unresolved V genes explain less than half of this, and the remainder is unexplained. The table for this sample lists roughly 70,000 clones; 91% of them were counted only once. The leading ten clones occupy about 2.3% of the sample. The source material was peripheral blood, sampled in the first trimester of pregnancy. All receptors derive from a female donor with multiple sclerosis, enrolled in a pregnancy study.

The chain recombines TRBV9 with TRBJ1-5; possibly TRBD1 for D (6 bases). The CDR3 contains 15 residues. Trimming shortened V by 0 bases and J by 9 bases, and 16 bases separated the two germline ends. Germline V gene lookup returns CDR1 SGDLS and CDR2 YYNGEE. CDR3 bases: TGTGCCAGCAGCGTAGGGGGGCGCTGTGTCCCGCCCCAGCATTTT. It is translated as CASSVGGRCVPPQHF.

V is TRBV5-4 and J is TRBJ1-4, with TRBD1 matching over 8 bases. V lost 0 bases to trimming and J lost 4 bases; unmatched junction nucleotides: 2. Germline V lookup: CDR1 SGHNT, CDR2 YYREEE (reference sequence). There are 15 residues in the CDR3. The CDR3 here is CASSLEGQGNEKLFF. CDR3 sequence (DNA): TGTGCCAGCAGCTTGGAAGGACAGGGTAATGAAAAACTGTTTTTT.

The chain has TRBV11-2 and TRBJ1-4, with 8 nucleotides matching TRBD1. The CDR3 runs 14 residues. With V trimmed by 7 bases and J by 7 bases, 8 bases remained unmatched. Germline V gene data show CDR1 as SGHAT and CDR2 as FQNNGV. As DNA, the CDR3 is TGTGCCAGCACTTCCCAGGGGGCAGGTGAAAAACTGTTTTTT. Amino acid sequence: CASTSQGAGEKLFF.

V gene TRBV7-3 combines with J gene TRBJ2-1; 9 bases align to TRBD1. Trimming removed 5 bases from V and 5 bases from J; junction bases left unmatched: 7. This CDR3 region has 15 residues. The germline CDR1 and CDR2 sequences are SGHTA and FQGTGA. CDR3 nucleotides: TGTGCCAGCAGCCCACAGGGGGCTTCAAACAATGAGCAGTTCTTC. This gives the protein CASSPQGASNNEQFF. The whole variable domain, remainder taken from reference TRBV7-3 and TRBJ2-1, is GAGVSQTPSNKVTEKGKYVELRCDPISGHTALYWYRQSLGQGPEFLIYFQGTGAADDSGLPNDRFFAVRPEGSVSTLKIQRTERGDSAVYLCASSPQGASNNEQFFGPGTRLTVL.

CDR3 protein: CASSSTGNYGYTF. CDR3 DNA: TGTGCCAGTAGCTCGACAGGGAACTATGGCTACACCTTC. The J gene is TRBJ1-2, the V gene TRBV19; 7 nucleotides line up with TRBD1. Germline V lookup: CDR1 LNHDA, CDR2 SQIVND (reference sequence). The CDR3 runs 13 residues. J gave up 2 bases and V 6 bases, and 3 bases lay outside the gene matches.

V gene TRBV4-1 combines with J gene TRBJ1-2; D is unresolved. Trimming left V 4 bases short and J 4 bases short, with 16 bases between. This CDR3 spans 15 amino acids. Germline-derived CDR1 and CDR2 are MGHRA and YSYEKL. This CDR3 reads CASSPPNGVGYGYTF. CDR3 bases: TGCGCCAGCAGCCCCCCAAACGGGGTGGGCTATGGCTACACCTTC.

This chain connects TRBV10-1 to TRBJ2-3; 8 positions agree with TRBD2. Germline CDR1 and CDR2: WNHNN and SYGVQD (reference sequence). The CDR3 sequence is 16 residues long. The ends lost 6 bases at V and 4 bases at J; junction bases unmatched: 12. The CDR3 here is CASRSLGLAPADTQYF. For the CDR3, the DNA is TGCGCCAGCAGGAGCCTAGGACTAGCTCCCGCAGATACGCAGTATTTT.

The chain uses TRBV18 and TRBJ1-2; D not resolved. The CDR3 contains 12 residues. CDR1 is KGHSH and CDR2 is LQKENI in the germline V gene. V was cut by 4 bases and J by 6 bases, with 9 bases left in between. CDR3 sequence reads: CASSRLSDGYTF. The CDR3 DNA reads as TGTGCCAGCTCACGCCTATCTGATGGCTACACCTTC.